Listed below are T cell receptor beta chains from one sample, sequenced in a study of T cell repertoires in cytomegalovirus infection. Their recognized antigens are unknown. From the reads, TCRdb called clonotypes with MiXCR, one entry per CDR3 protein. In the table there are fewer than 650,000 distinct CDR3 sequences, approximately 40% of which are singletons. This material consisted of cultured PBMCs, taken from culture after CMV antigen stimulation. The receptors were gathered from a human donor in good health (CMV status not recorded). Some clones in this sample may be carry-over from other donors' samples. CDR3s include the opening cysteine and the closing phenylalanine or tryptophan. The D gene is left open where the match is weak. Clone sizes are given selectively: once, few, many, or a class where the clone is expanded.

TRBJ1-5 | few | TRBV18 | . | TGTGCCAGCTCACCAGAGGCAGCCTATCAGCCCCAGCATTTT | CASSPEAAYQPQHF
TRBJ2-2 | . | TRBV5-6 | . | TGTGCCAGCAGCTCCAAGACAGCCAACACCGGGGAGCTGTTTTTT | CASSSKTANTGELFF
TRBJ2-2 | few | TRBV12-3/TRBV12-4 | TRBD1 | TGTGCCAGCACCCTACAGGGGGCGCAGGCCGGGGAGCTGTTTTTT | CASTLQGAQAGELFF
TRBJ2-2 | . | TRBV18 | . | TGTGCCAGCTCGCGGGACGCCACCGGGGAGCTGTTTTTT | CASSRDATGELFF
TRBJ2-5 | once | TRBV5-1 | . | TGCGCCAGCAGCTTCCGAGTACAGCCCTGGGAGACCCAGTACTTC | CASSFRVQPWETQYF
TRBJ2-3 | few | TRBV7-2 | TRBD2 | TGTGCCAGCAGCTTAGGGGCGGGGGGCCACACAGATACGCAGTATTTT | CASSLGAGGHTDTQYF
TRBJ2-3 | few | TRBV3-1 | . | TGTGCCAGCAAGGCCACAGATACGCAGTATTTT | CASKATDTQYF
TRBJ2-7 | few | TRBV5-6 | . | TGTGCCAGCAGCTTGGCCGAACAGATATTCTCCTACGAGCAGTACTTC | CASSLAEQIFSYEQYF
TRBJ1-1 | many | TRBV7-4 | . | TGTGCCAGCAGCTTTGGGCAGGATGGGGCCAACACTGAAGCTTTCTTT | CASSFGQDGANTEAFF
TRBJ1-1 | . | TRBV4-3 | . | TGCGCCAGCAGCCAAGATTGGGGGCTAGGGACTGAAGCTTTCTTT | CASSQDWGLGTEAFF
TRBJ2-7 | . | TRBV4-3 | . | TGCGCCAGCAGCCAAGATTCCGGGAGTCAGTACTTC | CASSQDSGSQYF
TRBJ1-5 | . | TRBV19 | TRBD1 | TGTGCCAGTAGCTCTACAGGGGGCAGGCAGCCCCAGCATTTT | CASSSTGGRQPQHF
TRBJ2-7 | . | TRBV7-2 | . | TGTGCCAGCAGCCCCGGAGTATGGACGAGCGAGCAGTACTTC | CASSPGVWTSEQYF
TRBJ1-2 | many | TRBV7-2 | . | TGTGCCAGCAGCTTAGCGCGGGCAGGCTATGGCTACACCTTC | CASSLARAGYGYTF
TRBJ2-7 | few | TRBV12-3/TRBV12-4 | TRBD2 | TGTGCCAGCAGCCCTAACCGAGCGGGGGGGCCAGGGGAGCAGTACTTC | CASSPNRAGGPGEQYF
TRBJ1-2 | . | TRBV28 | . | TGTGCCAGCAGTTCCCCCAGGGGATGGGGTGGCTACACCTTC | CASSSPRGWGGYTF
TRBJ2-3 | . | TRBV12-3/TRBV12-4 | TRBD2 | TGTGCCAGCAGTCTTGCCCTCGTACTAGCGGACAGCGCAGATACGCAGTATTTT | CASSLALVLADSADTQYF
TRBJ1-5 | few | TRBV7-2 | TRBD1 | TGTGCCAGCAGCGTTGACAGGGGACAAAATCAGCCCCAGCATTTT | CASSVDRGQNQPQHF
TRBJ1-2 | . | TRBV30 | TRBD1 | TGTGCCTGGAGACTTTTGAGACAGGGCTCCACCTACTATGGCTACACCTTC | CAWRLLRQGSTYYGYTF
TRBJ2-2 | few | TRBV6-5 | . | TGTGCCAGCAGTTACGGGGCAGGGTGGACCGGGGAGCTGTTTTTT | CASSYGAGWTGELFF
TRBJ1-3 | few | TRBV7-2 | . | TGTGCCAGCAGCTTAGCTCCCCAAAACACCATATATTTT | CASSLAPQNTIYF
TRBJ2-3 | . | TRBV7-2 | TRBD2 | TGTGCCAGCAACAGAGCGGGAGGTGGGGATACGCAGTATTTT | CASNRAGGGDTQYF
TRBJ2-7 | . | TRBV7-2 | . | TGTGCCAGCAGCCCCCGCCAGAAGTTCTACGAGCAGTACTTC | CASSPRQKFYEQYF
TRBJ2-1 | . | TRBV5-1 | TRBD2 | TGCGCCAGCAGCTTCGTCCTAGCGGGAGTATTCCATGAGCAGTTCTTC | CASSFVLAGVFHEQFF
TRBJ1-2 | . | TRBV7-3 | TRBD1 | TGTGCCAGCAGCCTGGGACAGGGAGGGATCTATGGCTACACCTTC | CASSLGQGGIYGYTF
TRBJ2-7 | . | TRBV7-2 | . | TGTGCCAGCAGCTTAGATGGCCTCTACGAGCAGTACTTC | CASSLDGLYEQYF
TRBJ2-6 | . | TRBV7-2 | TRBD2 | TGTGCCAGCAGCCTGGGACTAGCGGGCTTCTCTGGGGCCAACGTCCTGACTTTC | CASSLGLAGFSGANVLTF
TRBJ2-7 | many | TRBV7-2 | TRBD2 | TGTGCCAGCAGCTTAGTCGGACTAGGGAACTACGAGCAGTACTTC | CASSLVGLGNYEQYF
TRBJ2-7 | few | TRBV7-2 | . | TGTGCCAGCAGCCGAGCCCGGCGGGGTTGGTCCTACGAGCAGTACTTC | CASSRARRGWSYEQYF
TRBJ2-3 | . | TRBV6-6 | TRBD2 | TGTGCCAGCAAAAGACTAGCTGCGTTAACAGATACGCAGTATTTT | CASKRLAALTDTQYF
TRBJ2-7 | . | TRBV9 | . | TGTGCCAGCAGCGTAGAGGTGTTGGGACCTAAAGCCTACGAGCAGTACTTC | CASSVEVLGPKAYEQYF
TRBJ2-1 | . | TRBV11-2 | . | TGTGCCAGCAGCCCCCCGGGAAGTGAGCAGTTCTTC | CASSPPGSEQFF
TRBJ2-1 | . | TRBV6-1 | TRBD2 | TGTGCCAGCAGTGAACGCGGCGGGGGGGACTACAATGAGCAGTTCTTC | CASSERGGGDYNEQFF
TRBJ2-5 | once | TRBV5-1 | TRBD1 | TGCGCCAGCCAAACGACAGGGAACCAAGAGACCCAGTACTTC | CASQTTGNQETQYF
TRBJ1-2 | . | TRBV7-2 | TRBD1 | TGTGCCAGCAGCGTAAGGGCAGGGGGAGGGCGGTATGGCTACACCTTC | CASSVRAGGGRYGYTF
TRBJ2-1 | . | TRBV12-3/TRBV12-4 | . | TGTGCCAGCAGTTTCCAACAGGGAGGTTACTACAATGAGCAGTTCTTC | CASSFQQGGYYNEQFF
TRBJ1-4 | few | TRBV20-1 | . | TGCAGTGCCCCGGGACGGAATAATGAAAAACTGTTTTTT | CSAPGRNNEKLFF
TRBJ1-6 | . | TRBV2 | . | TGTGTCGGTCAAGAAGAAAATAATTCACCCCTCCACTTT | CVGQEENNSPLHF
TRBJ1-5 | many | TRBV7-2 | . | TGTGCCAGCAGCCTACAGGTTCGCCAGCCCCAGCATTTT | CASSLQVRQPQHF
TRBJ2-1 | few | TRBV7-6 | . | TGTGCCAGCAGCGGCCTCGGCTCCTACAATGAGCAGTTCTTC | CASSGLGSYNEQFF
TRBJ2-3 | few | TRBV7-2 | . | TGTGCCAGCAGCTTTACTAGCAGTAGCACAGATACGCAGTATTTT | CASSFTSSSTDTQYF
TRBJ2-2 | . | TRBV19 | TRBD2 | TGTGCCAGTAGTCCGCGGGGCCCTACTAGCGGGAGAGTTACCGGGGAGCTGTTTTTT | CASSPRGPTSGRVTGELFF
TRBJ1-2 | . | TRBV7-9 | . | TGTGCCAGCAGCTCCGGACTGCTGGATGGCTACACCTTC | CASSSGLLDGYTF
TRBJ1-5 | many | TRBV7-2 | TRBD1 | TGTGCCAGCAGCTATCAGGGACAGTCGTTGTCAGCCCAGCATTTT | CASSYQGQSLSAQHF
TRBJ1-2 | once | TRBV5-1 | . | TGCGCCAGCAGCCCCTCCAGAGCGGCGTCCTATGGCTACACCTTC | CASSPSRAASYGYTF
TRBJ1-5 | . | TRBV5-1 | TRBD1 | TGCGCCACCCTTGGGCGGGACAGGGTCAGTCAGCCCCAGCATTTT | CATLGRDRVSQPQHF
TRBJ1-4 | once | TRBV5-3 | . | TGTGCCAGCAACACCCGAACCTCGGGAAAACTGTTTTTT | CASNTRTSGKLFF
TRBJ2-7 | . | TRBV11-2 | TRBD1 | TGTGCCAGCAGCTCGACAGGGCTTGGCTACGAGCAGTACTTC | CASSSTGLGYEQYF
TRBJ2-1 | few | TRBV19 | . | TGTGCCAGTAGTCCGGAGACCTACAATGAGCAGTTCTTC | CASSPETYNEQFF
TRBJ1-6 | few | TRBV2 | TRBD1 | TGTGCCAGCAGGCGGGGACAGGGGGGGAATTCACCCCTCCACTTT | CASRRGQGGNSPLHF
TRBJ1-4 | . | TRBV19 | TRBD1 | TGTGCCAGTAGTGACGAGGGGGCGTTGGAAAAACTGTTTTTT | CASSDEGALEKLFF
TRBJ2-7 | . | TRBV5-4 | TRBD2 | TGTGCCAGCAGCTTTTACCTAGCGGGACTTACCTACGAGCAGTACTTC | CASSFYLAGLTYEQYF
TRBJ1-6 | . | TRBV6-5 | . | TGTGCCAGCAGTTACTCACCCGGAGCTAATTCACCCCTCCACTTT | CASSYSPGANSPLHF